Each of the 18 T cell receptor beta chains below was sequenced from the same sample in a study of blood T cells in healthy people across ages. For the second PCR, which ran for roughly 6 to 12 cycles, a sample-barcoded 5' primer and a J-beta primer mix were used. MiXCR, run by TCRdb on the 5' RACE reads, gives a single entry per CDR3 protein. The data hold around 1.7 million distinct CDR3 sequences, with 28% observed a single time. The source material was blood. All receptors come from a young woman in good health.

In this sample, this clonotype turned up many times. The chain carries TRBV20-1 and TRBJ1-2, with 8 bases matching TRBD1. The CDR3 covers 13 residues. Germline trimming cut 3 bases from V and 5 bases from J; bases unmatched to any gene: 5. Germline V lookup: CDR1 DFQATT, CDR2 SNEGSKA (reference sequence). In DNA form, the CDR3 reads TGCAGTGCTAGGCCGGGACAGGATTATGGCTACACCTTC. Its protein is CSARPGQDYGYTF.

This clonotype was found a few times. The chain couples TRBV5-6 to TRBJ1-4; the match to TRBD1 covers 11 bases. This CDR3 spans 19 amino acids. The germline V gene has CDR1 SGHDT and CDR2 YYEEEE. After removal of 1 base from V and 0 bases from J, the junction contained 8 bases not matched to a gene. CDR3 bases: TGTGCCAGCAGCTTGTTAAGCGGGACAGGGGGATCAACTAATGAAAAACTGTTTTTT. As protein: CASSLLSGTGGSTNEKLFF.

This clonotype has a single count. The CDR3 coding sequence is TGTGCCAGCAGGAGATCCAGCGGAGCCCGCACAGATACGCAGTATTTT. This gives the protein CASRRSSGARTDTQYF. The V call is TRBV6-1, the J call TRBJ2-3, with D perhaps matching TRBD2 (5 bases). The ends were cut back, 6 bases at V and 1 base at J, with 17 bases in the middle. The length of the CDR3 is 16 residues. The germline gives CDR1 MNHNS, CDR2 SASEGT.

This clonotype was picked up a small number of times. The chain combines TRBV10-1 with TRBJ1-2; D is uncertain. This CDR3 is built from 18 residues. With 3 bases removed from V and 0 bases from J, the gap between germline ends came to 20 bases. The germline V gene encodes CDR1 WNHNN and CDR2 SYGVQD (reference sequence). The CDR3, as DNA: TGCGCCAGCAGTGACCATGAGAGCTGCCGACCTCCTAACTATGGCTACACCTTC. Protein sequence: CASSDHESCRPPNYGYTF.

V is TRBV20-1 and J is TRBJ2-1; D could derive from TRBD1 or TRBD2 (5 bases each). CDR1 is DFQATT and CDR2 is SNEGSKA in the germline V gene (reference sequence). V gave up 8 bases and J gave up 3 bases, with 17 bases separating them. There are 14 residues in the CDR3. CDR3 nucleotide sequence: TGCAGTACTGCGGTCCCTGGGGGCTACAATGAGCAGTTCTTC. Protein sequence: CSTAVPGGYNEQFF.

V is TRBV7-2 and J is TRBJ2-2; no firm D call. Germline loops: CDR1 SGHTA, CDR2 FQGNSA. The CDR3 runs 14 residues. Trimming stripped 1 base from V and 4 bases from J, with 7 bases between. The CDR3 sequence is CASSLDQRTGELFF. DNA for the CDR3: TGTGCCAGCAGCTTAGACCAGCGCACCGGGGAGCTGTTTTTT.

The chain uses TRBV6-6 and TRBJ2-2; D remains unclear. The CDR3 is 15 residues long. Germline V gene lookup returns CDR1 MNHNY and CDR2 SVGAGI (reference sequence). V lost 6 bases and J lost 4, with 15 bases in between. This CDR3 reads CASRGGSHGTGELFF. The CDR3 DNA is TGTGCCAGCAGAGGCGGCTCCCACGGCACCGGGGAGCTGTTTTTT.

V usage is TRBV6-1 and J usage is TRBJ2-4; TRBD2 aligns across 10 bases. Germline values: CDR1 MNHNS, CDR2 SASEGT. CDR3 length: 15 residues. V gave up 5 bases and J gave up 7 bases; unmatched junction bases: 8. Written as DNA, the CDR3 is TGTGCCAGCAGTCAACTAGCGGGAATGAATAACATTCAGTACTTC. Its translation: CASSQLAGMNNIQYF.

This rearrangement joins TRBV12-3 or TRBV12-4 to TRBJ1-2; TRBD1 matches at 7 bases. The trim removed 1 base at V and 1 base at J, leaving 3 bases unmatched. The CDR3 sequence is 15 residues long. CDR3 region: CASSLGQGDNYGYTF. DNA of the CDR3: TGTGCCAGCAGTTTAGGGCAGGGGGATAACTATGGCTACACCTTC.

The CDR3 coding sequence is TGCGCCAGCAGCTTGGCAACAGGGTCAAGGAATGGCTACACCTTC. Protein product: CASSLATGSRNGYTF. The gene calls are TRBV5-1 and TRBJ1-2, with D perhaps matching TRBD1 (6 bases). The ends were cut back, 0 bases at V and 6 bases at J, with 15 bases in the middle. Germline V lookup: CDR1 SGHRS, CDR2 YFSETQ. This CDR3 contains 15 residues.

The chain recombines TRBV25-1 with TRBJ2-1; D is uncertain. Germline assignment: CDR1 MGHDK and CDR2 SYGVNS. The CDR3 length is 14 residues. Deletions cut 2 bases from V and 3 bases from J, with 8 bases between. The DNA of the CDR3 is TGTGCCAGCAGTGAAGGGCAGTTCTACAATGAGCAGTTCTTC. It encodes CASSEGQFYNEQFF.

The rearrangement uses TRBV20-1 and TRBJ2-4; D not resolved. The CDR3 consists of 16 residues. Per germline, CDR1 DFQATT and CDR2 SNEGSKA (reference sequence). V lost 0 bases and J 2 bases, leaving 14 bases between the germline ends. The CDR3 bases are TGCAGTGCTAGAGATAGCTCGCGCGGATCCAAAAACATTCAGTACTTC. The encoded protein is CSARDSSRGSKNIQYF.

The V call is TRBV6-6, the J call TRBJ2-3; D perhaps matches TRBD1 (6 bases). The germline V gene encodes CDR1 MNHNY and CDR2 SVGAGI (reference sequence). V lost 4 bases and J lost 6, with 17 bases in between. The CDR3 runs 15 residues. This chain's CDR3 is CASSLGSVRGDTQYF. The CDR3 DNA reads TGTGCCAGCAGTTTAGGGTCGGTTAGGGGGGATACGCAGTATTTT.

The chain joins TRBV3-1 to TRBJ2-3; D remains ambiguous. Trimming took 0 bases from V and 0 from J, leaving 10 bases between them. CDR1 LGHDT and CDR2 YNNKEL come from the germline V gene (reference sequence). This CDR3 region has 16 residues. The CDR3 reads CASSQDPPSSTDTQYF. Written as DNA, the CDR3 is TGTGCCAGCAGCCAAGATCCTCCTTCTAGCACAGATACGCAGTATTTT.

There are a few counts of this clonotype. The chain uses TRBV12-3 or TRBV12-4 and TRBJ2-3, with 14 bases fitting TRBD2. The CDR3 loop spans 15 amino acids. V shed 7 bases, J shed 4 bases, and the junction held 4 bases outside the gene matches. CDR3 protein: CASTGTSGSADTQYF. In DNA, the CDR3 is TGTGCCAGCACCGGGACTAGCGGGAGTGCAGATACGCAGTATTTT.

This clonotype was seen only a few times. V gene TRBV25-1 combines with J gene TRBJ2-2, with 7 bases identical to TRBD1. The CDR3 is made up of 15 amino acids. V shed 7 bases and J 0 bases; nucleotides not matched to a gene: 5. Looked up from germline, CDR1 is MGHDK and CDR2 is SYGVNS. The DNA for the CDR3 is TGTGCCAGCACTAGGACAGGCGCGAACACCGGGGAGCTGTTTTTT. Encoded protein: CASTRTGANTGELFF.

This clonotype was seen many times. The junction departs from the called germline gene at one end, perhaps through a read error. V is TRBV12-5 and J is TRBJ2-7; D is ambiguous. Germline V gene lookup returns CDR1 LGHNT and CDR2 FRNRAP. CDR3 length: 13 amino acids. CDR3 DNA: TGTGCTAGTGGCGACCGGGTTCCAGACGACCAGTACTTC. This encodes CASGDRVPDDQYF.

This clonotype was counted a few times. The chain links TRBV4-1 to TRBJ1-6; D perhaps matches TRBD1 (6 bases). CDR3 length: 15 amino acids. Trimming removed 4 bases from V and 4 bases from J, with 11 bases in between. In germline, CDR1 is MGHRA, CDR2 YSYEKL. The CDR3 DNA reads TGCGCCAGCAGCCTCCAACAGGGTTATAATTCACCCCTCCACTTT. Translated, it gives CASSLQQGYNSPLHF.